This passage covers 5 T cell receptor beta chains from one sample sequenced in a study of T-cell reconstitution after alpha-beta-depleted transplantation in children. Preparation of the TCRbeta library used unique molecular identifiers. Via MiXCR, TCRdb re-called the PCR reads, giving one row per CDR3 protein. The top ten clones hold roughly 40% of a sample with roughly 350,000 distinct CDR3 sequences, about 17% of them seen once. The sequenced sample was PBMCs, mostly from graft donor cells, obtained 360 days after TCRalphabeta/CD19-depleted stem cell transplant. The origin of the receptors is a male patient aged 2-10 years who had a stem cell transplant for acute lymphoblastic leukemia, so the T cells may come from the graft donor.

This chain uses TRBV7-2 with TRBJ2-3; D ambiguous. The CDR3 totals 16 residues. Per germline, CDR1 SGHTA and CDR2 FQGNSA. V lost 2 bases, J lost 2 bases, and 14 bases lay in between. This CDR3 is CASSLLSGLFTDTQYF. CDR3 sequence (DNA): TGTGCCAGCAGCTTATTGAGTGGTCTCTTCACAGATACGCAGTATTTT.

This chain uses TRBV11-2 with TRBJ2-1, with 9 bases identical to TRBD2. The germline gives CDR1 SGHAT, CDR2 FQNNGV. The CDR3 contains 16 residues. The trim removed 3 bases at V and 5 bases at J, leaving 8 bases unmatched. CDR3 nucleotide sequence: TGTGCCAGCAGCTTCAGGGCGGGAGGGCCTAACAATGAGCAGTTCTTC. Translated: CASSFRAGGPNNEQFF.

Only a few counts were recorded for this clonotype. J is TRBJ2-1 and V is TRBV10-1; D possibly uses TRBD1 or TRBD2 (6 bases each). V lost 10 bases and J 5 bases, leaving 15 bases between the germline ends. Germline V CDR1 and CDR2: WNHNN, SYGVQD (reference sequence). The CDR3 length is 13 residues. CDR3 region: CATSRGTNNEQFF. The DNA of the CDR3 is TGCGCCACCTCCCGCGGGACAAACAATGAGCAGTTCTTC.

The CDR3 DNA is TGTGCCATCAGTGAGAACTTGGACAGGAACACTGAAGCTTTCTTT. Protein product: CAISENLDRNTEAFF. The chain has TRBV10-3 and TRBJ1-1; the D gene is possibly TRBD1 (6 bases). Germline-derived CDR1 and CDR2 are ENHRY and SYGVKD. The CDR3 sequence is 15 residues long. The V end was cut by 2 bases, the J end by 1 base, with 11 bases between.

Only a few counts were recorded for this clonotype. This chain connects TRBV6-1 to TRBJ2-1; 10 bases match TRBD2. Germline values: CDR1 MNHNS, CDR2 SASEGT. CDR3 length: 14 amino acids. V lost 6 bases, J lost 5 bases, and 4 bases stayed unmatched. The CDR3 nucleotides are TGTGCCAGCAGACCGGGACTAGCGAACAATGAGCAGTTCTTC. This gives the protein CASRPGLANNEQFF.